This T cell receptor beta chain was obtained from a study of T cells in Graves' hyperthyroidism and ophthalmopathy. TCR beta CDR3 regions were amplified from RNA transcripts. First-round RT-PCR of the TCR CDR3 relied on the HTBI primer set. MiXCR was run by TCRdb on the multiplex PCR reads, yielding one entry per CDR3 protein. The repertoire has about 620,000 distinct CDR3 sequences, roughly 16% of them found once; the top ten carry 3.5% to 4%. The germline V gene has CDR1 KGHSH and CDR2 LQKENI. The CDR3 sequence is 16 residues long. V dropped 1 base and J dropped 4 bases, with 16 bases sitting between them.

This clonotype was sampled from a woman in her thirties with Graves' hyperthyroidism. The sequencing sample was made of blood. V and J are TRBV18 and TRBJ1-1; D is possibly TRBD1 (5 bases). In DNA, the CDR3 is TGTGCCAGCTCACCACAGGGTAGTGGGGCTTTCACTGAAGCTTTCTTT. Translated, it gives CASSPQGSGAFTEAFF.